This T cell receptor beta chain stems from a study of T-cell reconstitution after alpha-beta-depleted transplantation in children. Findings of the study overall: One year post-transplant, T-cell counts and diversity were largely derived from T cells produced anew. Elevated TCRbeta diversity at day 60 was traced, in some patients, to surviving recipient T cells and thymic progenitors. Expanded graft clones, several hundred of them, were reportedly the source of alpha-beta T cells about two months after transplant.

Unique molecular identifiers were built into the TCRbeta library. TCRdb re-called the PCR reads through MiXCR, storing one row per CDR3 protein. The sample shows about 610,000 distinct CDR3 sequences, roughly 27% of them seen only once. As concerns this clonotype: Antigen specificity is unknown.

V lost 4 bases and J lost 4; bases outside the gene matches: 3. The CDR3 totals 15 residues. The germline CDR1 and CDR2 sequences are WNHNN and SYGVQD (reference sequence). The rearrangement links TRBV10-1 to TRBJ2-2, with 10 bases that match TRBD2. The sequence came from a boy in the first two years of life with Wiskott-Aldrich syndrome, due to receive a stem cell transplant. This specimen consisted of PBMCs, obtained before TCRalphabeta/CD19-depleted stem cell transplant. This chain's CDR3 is CASSASGRATGELFF. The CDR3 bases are TGCGCCAGCAGTGCGAGCGGGAGGGCCACCGGGGAGCTGTTTTTT.